This T cell receptor beta chain was observed in a study of shared clonotypes between healthy human individuals. Study background: Each donor had three CD4 naive, three CD4 memory, two CD8 naive and one CD8 memory plate.

CD45RO-negative CD8 cells positively selected for CCR7 made up the naive population, which excluded terminally differentiated effector memory CD45RA+ cells. Study conclusions and caveats: Among donors, sharing of clonotypes was expected to be affected by sequencing depth.

The assay was run at deep level. Profiling relied on immunoSEQ multiplex PCR, and the TCRdb table lists in-frame clones only, not all of them. Here the sample spans about 2.2 million clones, around 93% being singletons. The V end was cut by 4 bases, the J end by 8 bases, with 16 bases between. The CDR3 length is 13 residues. Germline V lookup: CDR1 SGHDT, CDR2 YYEEEE. Of note for this clone: The antigen remains undetermined.

This sequence joins TRBV5-6 and TRBJ2-7; possibly TRBD1 or TRBD2 for D (5 bases each). This clonotype was sampled from a young man in good health. Some clones in this sample may be carry-over from other donors' samples. Source material: naive CD8+ T cells from PBMCs. CDR3 in DNA: TGTGCCAGCAGCACCGGGACGGAAGAAAAGCAGTACTTC. Translating it yields CASSTGTEEKQYF. The whole variable domain, remainder taken from reference TRBV5-6 and TRBJ2-7, is DAGVTQSPTHLIKTRGQQVTLRCSPKSGHDTVSWYQQALGQGPQFIFQYYEEEERQRGNFPDRFSGHQFPNYSSELNVNALLLGDSALYLCASSTGTEEKQYFGPGTRLTVT.